These 32 T cell receptor beta chains came from one sample sequenced in a study of T-cell memory formation after mild COVID-19. Using its own MiXCR run on the 5' RACE reads, TCRdb lists one record per CDR3 protein. The table includes just under 550,000 distinct CDR3 sequences, about 20% detected once. Source material: PBMCs or a T cell subset sorted from them (not recorded which). The receptors were sampled from an adult woman who had mild COVID-19 (a few samples of this study predate the infection). Cell type and time point are not known.

This clonotype was observed at least ten times. The junction shows a germline mismatch at one end, possibly a read error. This chain uses TRBV5-1 with TRBJ2-7; TRBD2 is a possible D gene (6 bases). Looked up from germline, CDR1 is SGHRS and CDR2 is YFSETQ. CDR3 size: 14 residues. CDR3 residues: CASSLASGRYEQYF. CDR3 nucleotide sequence: TGTGCCAGCAGCTTAGCGTCAGGGAGGTACGAGCAGTACTTC.

The sample holds a few counts of this clonotype. The rearrangement joins TRBV15 to TRBJ2-7, with a tentative D call TRBD2 (5 bases). The CDR3 has 15 amino acids. Germline V CDR1 and CDR2: LNHNV, YYDKDF (reference sequence). V gave up 0 bases and J gave up 3 bases, with 12 bases separating them. The CDR3 bases are TGTGCCACCAGCAGAGATCGGGGAACGGGCTACGAGCAGTACTTC. Protein sequence: CATSRDRGTGYEQYF.

The V call is TRBV29-1, the J call TRBJ2-3; D not certain. CDR1 and CDR2 (germline): SQVTM, ANQGSEA. This CDR3 spans 14 amino acids. Trimming shortened V by 3 bases and J by 7 bases, and 17 bases separated the two germline ends. The chain's CDR3 is CSVESGRTLYTQYF. The CDR3, as DNA: TGCAGCGTTGAGTCGGGCCGGACGCTCTATACGCAGTATTTT.

CDR3 amino acids: CASRDSLTGELFF. The DNA of the CDR3 is TGCGCCAGCCGGGACAGCCTCACCGGGGAGCTGTTTTTT. The rearrangement uses TRBV5-1 and TRBJ2-2; TRBD1 agrees at 7 bases. The V segment lost 7 bases and the J segment 4 bases; nucleotides outside the gene matches: 4. CDR3 length: 13 amino acids. The germline V gene has CDR1 SGHRS and CDR2 YFSETQ.

This chain links TRBV10-3 with TRBJ2-1, with D unresolved. The germline gives CDR1 ENHRY, CDR2 SYGVKD. Trimming stripped 10 bases from V and 6 bases from J, with 13 bases between. CDR3 length: 12 amino acids. DNA for the CDR3: TGTGCCACCTCCGATAGCTTCAATGAGCAGTTCTTC. It codes for CATSDSFNEQFF.

This chain links TRBV4-3 with TRBJ1-1; D not certain. In germline, CDR1 is LGHNA, CDR2 YSLEER. The CDR3 spans 14 residues. Trimming left V 0 bases short and J 11 bases short, with 16 bases between. This CDR3 reads CASSQDSGVGAAFF. The CDR3 DNA reads TGCGCCAGCAGCCAAGATAGCGGGGTAGGAGCGGCTTTCTTT.

This chain uses TRBV5-6 with TRBJ1-5; the D gene is possibly TRBD1 (6 bases). The germline CDR1 and CDR2 sequences are SGHDT and YYEEEE. This CDR3 contains 16 residues. With 4 bases removed from V and 2 bases from J, the gap between germline ends came to 16 bases. CDR3 nucleotide sequence: TGTGCCAGCAGCCCGGGGGGGGGCGGAGGCAATCAGCCCCAGCATTTT. Translated, it gives CASSPGGGGGNQPQHF.

Only a few counts were recorded for this clonotype. This chain joins TRBV7-2 and TRBJ2-3, with D perhaps matching TRBD2 (5 bases). The CDR3 spans 13 residues. V lost 4 bases to trimming and J lost 6 bases, with 11 bases between them. Germline CDR1 is SGHTA and CDR2 is FQGNSA. The CDR3 region has the DNA TGTGCCAGCAGCTCGAGGGTCCGGGATACGCAGTATTTT. As protein: CASSSRVRDTQYF.

The rearrangement uses TRBV9 and TRBJ2-3; 13 positions match TRBD2. The V gene's germline CDR1 is SGDLS and CDR2 YYNGEE. The V and J ends lost 3 bases and 2 bases, in that order; junction bases with no gene match: 6. CDR3 size: 17 residues. The CDR3 bases are TGTGCCAGCAGCGCAGGGACTAGCGGGGTGATCACAGATACGCAGTATTTT. Translating it yields CASSAGTSGVITDTQYF.

The CDR3 protein is CASSTNPAVQETQYF. The CDR3 DNA is TGTGCCAGCAGTACCAATCCCGCCGTTCAAGAGACCCAGTACTTC. V gene TRBV6-5 combines with J gene TRBJ2-5; D is uncertain. Germline CDR1 is MNHEY and CDR2 is SVGAGI. CDR3 size: 15 residues. V gave up 5 bases and J gave up 2 bases, with 15 bases separating them.

The chain has TRBV12-3 or TRBV12-4 and TRBJ1-5; TRBD1 is a possible D gene (5 bases). The CDR3 spans 14 residues. V was trimmed by 3 bases and J by 7 bases, leaving 13 bases between them. The CDR3 DNA follows: TGTGCCAGCAGTTTTGGTGAGGGGCACCAGCCCCAGCATTTT. Translating gives CASSFGEGHQPQHF.

This clonotype has a count of ten or more. In nucleotides, the CDR3 is TGTGCCAGCAGCCCGACTGGGGCTTACGAGCAGTACTTC. It codes for CASSPTGAYEQYF. The V and J genes are TRBV5-6 and TRBJ2-7; D might be TRBD1 (5 bases). CDR3 length: 13 amino acids. Trimming stripped 4 bases from V and 4 bases from J, with 12 bases between. CDR1 SGHDT and CDR2 YYEEEE come from the germline V gene.

This chain uses TRBV15 with TRBJ2-3; 8 bases agree with TRBD2. The germline CDR1 and CDR2 sequences are LNHNV and YYDKDF (reference sequence). V lost 4 bases and J lost 6; bases outside the gene matches: 9. The CDR3 has 15 residues. CDR3 amino acids: CATSNSGAQGDTQYF. CDR3 bases: TGTGCCACCAGCAATAGCGGGGCTCAGGGGGATACGCAGTATTTT.

This clonotype has more than one count but fewer than ten. The rearrangement uses TRBV27 and TRBJ2-1, with 10 bases identical to TRBD2. After removal of 4 bases from V and 4 bases from J, the junction contained 7 bases not matched to a gene. The CDR3 sequence is 16 residues long. Germline CDR1 reads MNHEY; CDR2 reads SMNVEV (reference sequence). CDR3 DNA sequence: TGTGCCAGCAGTTACGTTCGACTAGCGGGTTACAATGAGCAGTTCTTC. It is translated as CASSYVRLAGYNEQFF.

This clonotype was detected a few times. V is TRBV4-2 and J is TRBJ2-7; 7 bases are shared with TRBD2. The CDR3 has 16 residues. Germline V gene sequence: CDR1 LGHNA, CDR2 YNFKEQ. V was clipped by 5 bases and J by 2 bases; unmatched bases: 12. CDR3 protein: CASSELRTRSTYEQYF. The DNA of the CDR3 is TGTGCCAGCAGCGAACTTCGGACTAGAAGCACCTACGAGCAGTACTTC.

This clonotype was detected ten times or more. The chain is built from TRBV4-1 and TRBJ2-3, with D possibly being TRBD2 (7 bases). CDR3 length: 16 amino acids. Trimming removed 1 base at V and 2 bases at J, with 13 bases between. CDR1 and CDR2 from the germline V gene are MGHRA and YSYEKL. The CDR3 coding sequence is TGCGCCAGCAGCCAAGCGGTGCGGGGGCCCACAGATACGCAGTATTTT. Translation: CASSQAVRGPTDTQYF.

The V call is TRBV6-1, the J call TRBJ1-1, with 9 bases aligning to TRBD1. The CDR3 has 13 residues. The V and J ends lost 8 bases and 3 bases, in that order; junction bases with no gene match: 4. The germline V gene has CDR1 MNHNS and CDR2 SASEGT. DNA for the CDR3: TGTGCCAGCCTAGACAGGGGGTACACTGAAGCTTTCTTT. Translated: CASLDRGYTEAFF.

This clonotype was counted between two and nine times. The rearrangement links TRBV7-2 to TRBJ2-5; 9 positions match TRBD1. Per the germline V gene, CDR1 is SGHTA and CDR2 is FQGNSA. The length of the CDR3 is 15 residues. Unmatched junction bases numbered 5, after V lost 1 base and J lost 5 bases. This CDR3 reads CASSLGDRDRETQYF. For the CDR3, the DNA is TGTGCCAGCAGCTTAGGGGACAGGGATAGGGAGACCCAGTACTTC.

In its sample, this clonotype was seen many times. V and J are TRBV7-2 and TRBJ2-3; D remains unclear. The CDR3 runs to 15 residues. Per germline, CDR1 SGHTA and CDR2 FQGNSA. Trimming removed 1 base at V and 6 bases at J, with 14 bases between. CDR3 DNA: TGTGCCAGCAGCTTAGTATGGCTGCCAGCCGATACGCAGTATTTT. It encodes CASSLVWLPADTQYF.

The chain employs TRBV7-9 and TRBJ1-1, with a weak D call TRBD1 (5 bases). The germline V gene encodes CDR1 SEHNR and CDR2 FQNEAQ (reference sequence). The CDR3 sequence is 15 residues long. V lost 5 bases to trimming and J lost 6 bases, with 19 bases between them. The chain's CDR3 is CASSPGTGYLAEAFF. The DNA for the CDR3 is TGTGCCAGCAGCCCCGGGACGGGGTATTTGGCTGAAGCTTTCTTT.

This clonotype has more than one count but fewer than ten. V and J are TRBV18 and TRBJ2-1; 7 bases are a match to TRBD1. CDR3 length: 17 amino acids. The J segment lost 7 bases and the V segment lost 3 bases, leaving 15 bases of the junction unmatched. Germline lookup yields CDR1 KGHSH and CDR2 LQKENI. This chain's CDR3 is CASSPSARDSVFNEQFF. The CDR3 coding sequence is TGTGCCAGCTCACCGTCCGCCCGGGACAGCGTTTTTAATGAGCAGTTCTTC.

This clonotype was detected only a few times. The CDR3 loop reads CASSDDRGLANYGYTF. The CDR3 DNA reads TGTGCCAGTAGTGACGACAGGGGTTTAGCTAACTATGGCTACACCTTC. The genes are TRBV19 and TRBJ1-2; 8 bases match TRBD1. Germline V gives CDR1 LNHDA, CDR2 SQIVND (reference sequence). The CDR3 has 16 amino acids. The ends lost 5 bases at V and 0 bases at J; junction bases unmatched: 8.

There are a few counts of this clonotype. This chain connects TRBV5-1 to TRBJ2-3, with a possible D match to TRBD2 (5 bases). Trimming took 0 bases from V and 5 from J, leaving 13 bases between them. This CDR3 is 15 amino acids long. The germline V gene encodes CDR1 SGHRS and CDR2 YFSETQ. DNA of the CDR3: TGCGCCAGCAGCTTGGGGACTGGGCTAGGAGATACGCAGTATTTT. Translated: CASSLGTGLGDTQYF.

V gene TRBV6-6 combines with J gene TRBJ1-1; no clear D. V gave up 4 bases and J gave up 6 bases, with 3 bases separating them. The CDR3 runs 10 residues. CDR1 and CDR2 from the germline V gene are MNHNY and SVGAGI (reference sequence). The DNA of the CDR3 is TGTGCCAGCAGTTCACCTGAAGCTTTCTTT. As protein: CASSSPEAFF.

The chain carries TRBV6-6 and TRBJ2-4, with 8 nucleotides matching TRBD1. V was pared by 2 bases and J by 0 bases, with 6 bases of the junction left unmatched. This CDR3 is 17 amino acids long. Germline V CDR1 and CDR2: MNHNY, SVGAGI (reference sequence). The chain's CDR3 is CASSYPTGVIAKNIQYF. The CDR3 region has the DNA TGTGCCAGCAGTTACCCGACAGGGGTTATAGCCAAAAACATTCAGTACTTC.

This chain links TRBV3-1 with TRBJ2-7; D could derive from TRBD1 or TRBD2 (5 bases each). There are 18 residues in the CDR3. Trimming shortened V by 1 base and J by 2 bases, and 21 bases separated the two germline ends. Germline values: CDR1 LGHDT, CDR2 YNNKEL (reference sequence). This CDR3 is CASSQGQGPYLLTYEQYF. In nucleotides, the CDR3 is TGTGCCAGCAGCCAAGGCCAGGGACCTTACCTACTGACCTACGAGCAGTACTTC.

J is TRBJ2-1 and V is TRBV29-1; no reliable D call. V lost 4 bases and J lost 0, with 10 bases in between. CDR3 length: 14 residues. CDR1 is SQVTM, CDR2 ANQGSEA, per germline. DNA of the CDR3: TGCAGCGTTGGGCCAGAAAGCTCCTACAATGAGCAGTTCTTC. Protein: CSVGPESSYNEQFF.

This clonotype was counted a few times. The chain carries TRBV29-1 and TRBJ2-7, with 8 bases identical to TRBD2. The CDR3 is made up of 13 amino acids. V lost 6 bases, J lost 1 base, and 5 bases stayed unmatched. Per germline, CDR1 SQVTM and CDR2 ANQGSEA. The DNA of the CDR3 is TGCAGCGTCTTATTAGCGGGGTCCTACGAGCAGTACTTC. Amino acids: CSVLLAGSYEQYF.

This chain uses TRBV6-6 with TRBJ2-7, with 7 bases matching TRBD2. Trimming at V came to 7 bases and at J to 9 bases, leaving 21 bases not matched to a gene. Germline CDR1 reads MNHNY; CDR2 reads SVGAGI (reference sequence). The CDR3 is 16 amino acids. CDR3 nucleotide sequence: TGTGCCAGCACCTCCCATCCCGTGGCGGGAGTGTTTGGGCAGTACTTC. Translation gives CASTSHPVAGVFGQYF.

This chain links TRBV3-1 with TRBJ1-2; 8 bases line up with TRBD1. Germline V gene sequence: CDR1 LGHDT, CDR2 YNNKEL (reference sequence). There are 15 residues in the CDR3. J lost 8 bases, V lost 5 bases, and 13 bases had no gene match. The CDR3 spells CASSSYVQGARGYTF. The CDR3, as DNA: TGTGCCAGCAGCTCCTACGTCCAGGGGGCGCGGGGCTACACCTTC.

The V and J genes are TRBV21-1 and TRBJ1-3. TRBV21-1 is listed as a pseudogene. This CDR3 region has 11 residues. DNA for the CDR3: TGTGCCAGCAGCAACGTAAACACCATATATTTT. This gives the protein CASSNVNTIYF.

Only a few counts were recorded for this clonotype. V gene TRBV15 combines with J gene TRBJ1-5, with no clear D. Deletions cut 0 bases from V and 6 bases from J, with 9 bases between. Germline-derived CDR1 and CDR2 are LNHNV and YYDKDF (reference sequence). The CDR3 consists of 14 residues. CDR3 sequence reads: CATSRDRVAQPQHF. CDR3 bases: TGTGCCACCAGCAGAGATCGTGTGGCTCAGCCCCAGCATTTT.